The source of this T cell receptor (beta chain) is a study of shared clonotypes between healthy human individuals. Per the original methods: There were no quality scores in the junction-only immunoSEQ sequences, so filtering differed. Only in-frame clones appear in the TCRdb table, and some are missing; sequencing was by immunoSEQ multiplex PCR. V, J and clone size derive from that table, while D and trimming were established from the DNA sequence. The table shows roughly 2.2 million clones, with around 93% occurring only once. The clonotype was recovered from a man aged 18 to 30 in good health. Some clones in this sample may be carry-over from other donors' samples. The sequencing input was naive CD4+ T cells from PBMCs. Subset given: CD45RA+ positively selected.

Here the CDR3 reads CASSGRGTSGSHEQFF. In DNA, the CDR3 is TGTGCCAGCAGTGGACGCGGGACTAGCGGGAGCCATGAGCAGTTCTTC. The genes are TRBV6-1 and TRBJ2-1; 14 bases map to TRBD2. Losses at the gene ends were 4 bases for V and 8 bases for J; bases not matched to a gene: 7. This CDR3 is 16 amino acids long. Germline-derived CDR1 and CDR2 are MNHNS and SASEGT.